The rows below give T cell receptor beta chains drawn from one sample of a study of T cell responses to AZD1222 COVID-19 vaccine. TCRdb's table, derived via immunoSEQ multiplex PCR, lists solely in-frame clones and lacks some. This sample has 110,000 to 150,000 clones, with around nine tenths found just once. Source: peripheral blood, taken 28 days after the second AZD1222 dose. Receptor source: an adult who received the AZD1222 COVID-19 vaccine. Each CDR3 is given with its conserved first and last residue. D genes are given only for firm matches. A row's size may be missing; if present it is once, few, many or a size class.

CASSGTFAGGELFF	TGTGCCAGCTCGGGGACTTTCGCGGGAGGGGAGCTGTTTTTT	TRBV2	TRBJ2-2	-	-	14
CASSYRLGDEQFF	TGTGCCAGCAGTTACAGGTTAGGGGATGAGCAGTTCTTC	TRBV6-5	TRBJ2-1	-	-	13
CASSLVGLEQFF	TGTGCCAGCAGCTTAGTTGGCCTTGAGCAGTTCTTC	TRBV7-2	TRBJ2-1	once	-	12
CASSQEYTSGLQETQYF	TGTGCCAGCAGCCAAGAATATACTAGCGGGCTACAAGAGACCCAGTACTTC	TRBV4-2	TRBJ2-5	-	TRBD2	17
CASSQGGRSPLHF	TGTGCCAGTAGCCAAGGGGGGAGATCACCCCTCCACTTT	TRBV19	TRBJ1-6	-	-	13
CASSLGGTQYF	TGTGCCAGCAGTTTAGGGGGGACCCAGTACTTC	TRBV27	TRBJ2-5	few	-	11
CASSQEDSPRAYEQYF	TGCGCCAGCAGCCAAGAGGATTCGCCGAGGGCCTACGAGCAGTACTTC	TRBV4-3	TRBJ2-7	-	-	16
CATLRASDSYNEQFF	TGTGCCACCCTAAGAGCATCGGACTCCTACAATGAGCAGTTCTTC	TRBV10-3	TRBJ2-1	-	-	15
CTSSQANQTSTGELFF	TGCACCAGCAGCCAAGCGAATCAGACGAGCACCGGGGAGCTGTTTTTT	TRBV1	TRBJ2-2	-	-	16
CASSQNRDRVYTF	TGCGCCAGCAGCCAAAACCGGGACAGGGTTTATACCTTC	TRBV4-1	TRBJ1-2	-	TRBD1	13
CASSGQGARTGELFF	TGTGCCAGCAGTGGACAGGGGGCAAGGACCGGGGAGCTGTTTTTT	TRBV2	TRBJ2-2	-	TRBD1	15
CASSDGSTTGELFF	TGCGCCAGCAGTGATGGGAGTACCACCGGGGAGCTGTTTTTT	TRBV10-1	TRBJ2-2	-	-	14
CASSPATNTEAFF	TGTGCCAGCTCACCAGCTACGAACACTGAAGCTTTCTTT	TRBV18	TRBJ1-1	-	-	13
CASRLQGVDEKLFF	TGTGCCAGCAGGTTACAGGGGGTCGATGAAAAACTGTTTTTT	TRBV5-4	TRBJ1-4	-	TRBD1	14
CASSSQTGRANYGYTF	TGTGCCAGCAGTTCTCAGACAGGCCGAGCTAACTATGGCTACACCTTC	TRBV6-2/TRBV6-3	TRBJ1-2	-	-	16